This record concerns one T cell receptor (beta chain) sequence. As yet, its antigen is unknown. Trimming took 0 bases from V and 5 from J, leaving 9 bases between them. Germline lookup yields CDR1 ENHRY and CDR2 SYGVKD. The CDR3 contains 14 residues. This record belongs to a study of shared clonotypes between healthy human individuals. At the level of the study: In total, the donors were a couple of women and three men aged 18 to 49. Study observations and caveats: What naive subsets generally showed was a larger estimated richness than memory subsets showed. Clonotypes that were shared across a handful of donors made up around 4.6% of naive CD4 clonotypes.

Generated by immunoSEQ multiplex PCR, the TCRdb table keeps only in-frame clones and is missing some. This sample carries about 2.1 million clones, about 92% of them seen once, and the ten largest clones take more than 1.5%. CD45RO-negative, CCR7-positively selected cells formed the naive CD8 fraction, excluding terminally differentiated effector memory CD45RA+ cells. The donors, all of them Caucasian adults, lived in Nashville, Tennessee. The TCR sequence derives from a man aged 18 to 30 in good health. Some clones in this sample may be carry-over from other donors' samples. Specimen: naive CD8+ T cells from PBMCs. This sequence joins TRBV10-3 and TRBJ2-3, with a possible D match to TRBD2 (6 bases). The chain's CDR3 is CAISESLGGDTQYF. DNA for the CDR3: TGTGCCATCAGTGAGTCGCTGGGGGGAGATACGCAGTATTTT.